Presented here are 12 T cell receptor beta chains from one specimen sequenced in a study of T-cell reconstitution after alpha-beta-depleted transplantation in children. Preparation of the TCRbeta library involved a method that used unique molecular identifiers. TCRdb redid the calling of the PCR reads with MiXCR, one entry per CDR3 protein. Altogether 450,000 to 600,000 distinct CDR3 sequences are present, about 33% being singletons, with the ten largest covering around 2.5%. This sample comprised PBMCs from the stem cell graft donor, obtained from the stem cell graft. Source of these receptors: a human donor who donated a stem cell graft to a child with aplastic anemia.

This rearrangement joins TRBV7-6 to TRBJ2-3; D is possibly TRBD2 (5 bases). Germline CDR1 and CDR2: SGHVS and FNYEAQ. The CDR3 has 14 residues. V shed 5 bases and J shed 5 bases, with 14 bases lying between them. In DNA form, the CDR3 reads TGTGCCAGCAGCCCGCGGTGGGCGGGAGATACGCAGTATTTT. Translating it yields CASSPRWAGDTQYF. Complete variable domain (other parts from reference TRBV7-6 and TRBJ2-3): GAGVSQSPRYKVTKRGQDVALRCDPISGHVSLYWYRQALGQGPEFLTYFNYEAQQDKSGLPNDRFSAERPEGSISTLTIQRTEQRDSAMYRCASSPRWAGDTQYFGPGTRLTVL.

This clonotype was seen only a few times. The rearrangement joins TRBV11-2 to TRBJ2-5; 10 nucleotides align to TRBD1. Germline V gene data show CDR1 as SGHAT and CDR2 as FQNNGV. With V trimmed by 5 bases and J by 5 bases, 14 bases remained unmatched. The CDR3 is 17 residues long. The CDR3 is CASSPRQGAAQLETQYF. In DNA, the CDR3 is TGTGCCAGCAGCCCGAGACAGGGGGCCGCCCAGTTGGAGACCCAGTACTTC.

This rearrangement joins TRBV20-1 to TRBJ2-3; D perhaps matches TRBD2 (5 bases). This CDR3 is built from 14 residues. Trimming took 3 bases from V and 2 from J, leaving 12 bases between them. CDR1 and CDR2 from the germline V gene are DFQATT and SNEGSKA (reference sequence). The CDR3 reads CSASTGDPTDTQYF. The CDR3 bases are TGCAGTGCTAGCACCGGGGATCCCACAGATACGCAGTATTTT.

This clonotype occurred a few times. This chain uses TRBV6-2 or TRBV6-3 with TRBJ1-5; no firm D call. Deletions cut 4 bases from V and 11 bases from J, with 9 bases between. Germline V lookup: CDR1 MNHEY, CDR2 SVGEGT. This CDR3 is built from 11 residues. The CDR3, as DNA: TGTGCCAGCAGTTCCCAGCGAGCCCAGCATTTT. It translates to CASSSQRAQHF.

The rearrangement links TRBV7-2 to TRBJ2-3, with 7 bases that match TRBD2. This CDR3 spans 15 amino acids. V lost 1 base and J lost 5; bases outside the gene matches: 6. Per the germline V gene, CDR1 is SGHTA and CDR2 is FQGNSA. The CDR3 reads CASSLGASGLDTQYF. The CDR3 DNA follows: TGTGCCAGCAGCTTAGGGGCTAGCGGACTAGATACGCAGTATTTT.

CDR3 residues: CSAPPSTGTDTQYF. The CDR3 DNA reads TGCAGTGCTCCGCCCTCCACAGGGACAGATACGCAGTATTTT. J is TRBJ2-3 and V is TRBV20-1; possibly TRBD1 for D (6 bases). From germline, CDR1 is DFQATT and CDR2 SNEGSKA (reference sequence). V lost 5 bases, J lost 3 bases, and 15 bases lay in between. The CDR3 runs to 14 residues.

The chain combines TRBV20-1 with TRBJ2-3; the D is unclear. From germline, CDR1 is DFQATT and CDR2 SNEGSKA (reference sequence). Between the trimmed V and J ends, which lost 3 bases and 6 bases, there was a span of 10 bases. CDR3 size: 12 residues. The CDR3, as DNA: TGCAGTGCTAGTTCAGGATCGGATACGCAGTATTTT. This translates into CSASSGSDTQYF.

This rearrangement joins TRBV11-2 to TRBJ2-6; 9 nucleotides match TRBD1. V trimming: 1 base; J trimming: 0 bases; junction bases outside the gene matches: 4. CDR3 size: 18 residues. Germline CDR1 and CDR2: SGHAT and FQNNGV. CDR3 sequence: CASSLGGTGYSGANVLTF. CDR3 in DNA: TGTGCCAGCAGCTTAGGTGGGACAGGGTACTCTGGGGCCAACGTCCTGACTTTC.

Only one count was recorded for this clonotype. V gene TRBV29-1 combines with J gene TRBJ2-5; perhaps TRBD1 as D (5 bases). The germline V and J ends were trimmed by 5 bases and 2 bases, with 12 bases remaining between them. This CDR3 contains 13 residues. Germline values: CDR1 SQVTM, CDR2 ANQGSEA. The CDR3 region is CSVTWQGQETQYF. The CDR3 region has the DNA TGCAGCGTTACATGGCAGGGTCAAGAGACCCAGTACTTC. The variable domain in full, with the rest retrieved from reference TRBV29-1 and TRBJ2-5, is SAVISQKPSRDICQRGTSLTIQCQVDSQVTMMFWYRQQPGQSLTLIATANQGSEATYESGFVIDKFPISRPNLTFSTLTVSNMSPEDSSIYLCSVTWQGQETQYFGPGTRLLVL.

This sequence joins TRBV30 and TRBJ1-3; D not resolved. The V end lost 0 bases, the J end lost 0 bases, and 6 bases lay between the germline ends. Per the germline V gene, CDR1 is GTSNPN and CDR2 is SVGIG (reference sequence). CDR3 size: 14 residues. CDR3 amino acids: CAWSVLISGNTIYF. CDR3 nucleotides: TGTGCCTGGAGTGTACTAATCTCTGGAAACACCATATATTTT.

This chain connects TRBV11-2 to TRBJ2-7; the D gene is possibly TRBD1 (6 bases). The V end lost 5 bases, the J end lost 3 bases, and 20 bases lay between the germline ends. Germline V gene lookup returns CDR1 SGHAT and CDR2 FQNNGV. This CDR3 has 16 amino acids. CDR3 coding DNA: TGTGCCAGCAGCCCAAAGGGGGACCAGGGTAACTACGAGCAGTACGTC. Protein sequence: CASSPKGDQGNYEQYV.

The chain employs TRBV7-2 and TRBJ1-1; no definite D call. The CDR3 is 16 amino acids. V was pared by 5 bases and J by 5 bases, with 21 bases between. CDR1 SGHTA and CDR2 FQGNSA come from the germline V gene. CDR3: CASSRSLGSKTTEAFF. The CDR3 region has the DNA TGTGCCAGCAGCCGTAGTTTGGGGAGTAAGACAACTGAAGCTTTCTTT.